This T cell receptor (beta chain) was captured in a study of OX40 agonist ivuxolimab in advanced cancers. About the full investigation: Ivuxolimab was a fully human IgG2 agonistic monoclonal antibody targeting the costimulatory receptor OX40 (CD134). In the dose-escalation cohort, 75% to 90% of patients were male, and the mean age was roughly 60 years with a range of roughly 20 to 80. Of the approximately 50 dose-escalation patients, hepatocellular carcinoma was present in roughly 19, melanoma in some 15, renal cell carcinoma in 9 and head and neck cancer in 9. Patients were allowed to have had prior anti-PD-1, anti-PD-L1 or anti-CTLA-4 therapy, and more than 30% of the dose-escalation patients had previously received checkpoint inhibitors. Intravenous ivuxolimab was administered to patients every 2 weeks at six dose levels: 0.01, 0.1, 0.3, 1.5, 3 and 10 mg/kg. Peripheral TCRbeta sequencing was intended to test whether TCR sequence diversity was altered and clonal T-cell expansion was caused by ivuxolimab. Partial responses occurred in three dose-escalation patients: two with cutaneous melanoma and one with hepatocellular carcinoma. The paper describes the monotherapy dose-escalation part (N = 52 patients) of the phase I trial of ivuxolimab.

The CDR3 holds 14 amino acids from the cysteine to the phenylalanine. Kept here is only the CDR3 DNA, which spans 42 bases and is read in frame from base 1. V has 0 bases trimmed and J has 4 bases trimmed; junction bases matching no gene number 3. The germline V gene yields SGDLS for CDR1 and YYNGEE for CDR2. Genomic DNA was extracted from sorted cells for sequencing of the TCRbeta CDR3 region. The immunoSEQ Assay was used for sequencing of TCRbeta CDR3 regions. TCRdb mirrors the immuneACCESS table, restricted to in-frame sequences. Some clones are absent from its copies; in checked studies, under half trace to an unresolved V gene, and the reason for the others is unknown. Here the sample has fewer than 90,000 clones; around nine tenths occur a single time. 0.76% of the sample rests with the top ten. This clone was observed once. Its antigen is not yet known. No much larger clone exists at a distance of one base, and base qualities are not known.

Broad study findings and their caveats: Which antigens the clonally expanded peripheral T cells were specific for was not determined. Low levels of normalized T-cell clonal expansion were also seen in some nonresponding patients. On average, CD8+ T cells showed more expanded clones than CD4+ T cells after ivuxolimab. At doses of 0.1 to 3.0 mg/kg, clonal expansion of both CD4+ and CD8+ T cells in blood was seen between baseline and week 6. In the 0.1-3.0 mg/kg groups, partial responders were among the patients with the lowest normalized peripheral clonal expansion, particularly in CD8+ T cells.

Patients with a history of autoimmune disease or receiving systemic immunosuppression were excluded from the trial. Peripheral blood for TCR sequencing was drawn from every dose cohort at baseline, at cycle 4 day 1 and at cycle 7 day 1. The samples were taken from a phase I, first-in-human, multicenter, open-label dose-escalation trial of ivuxolimab. Adults with locally advanced or metastatic melanoma, renal cell, hepatocellular, or head and neck squamous cell carcinoma were enrolled in the trial. CD4+ and CD8+ T cells were sorted separately from peripheral blood before TCR sequencing. This clonotype originated in an adult with an advanced solid tumor such as melanoma, head and neck, liver or kidney cancer. The specimen was CD4+ or CD8+ T cells sorted from blood, collected in a trial of the OX40 agonist ivuxolimab. The chain is encoded by TRBV9 joined to TRBJ2-7, and TRBD1 aligns with 8 junction nucleotides. The DNA reads TGTGCCAGCAGCGTAGCGACAGGGGAGTACGAGCAGTACTTC. This translates into CASSVATGEYEQYF.